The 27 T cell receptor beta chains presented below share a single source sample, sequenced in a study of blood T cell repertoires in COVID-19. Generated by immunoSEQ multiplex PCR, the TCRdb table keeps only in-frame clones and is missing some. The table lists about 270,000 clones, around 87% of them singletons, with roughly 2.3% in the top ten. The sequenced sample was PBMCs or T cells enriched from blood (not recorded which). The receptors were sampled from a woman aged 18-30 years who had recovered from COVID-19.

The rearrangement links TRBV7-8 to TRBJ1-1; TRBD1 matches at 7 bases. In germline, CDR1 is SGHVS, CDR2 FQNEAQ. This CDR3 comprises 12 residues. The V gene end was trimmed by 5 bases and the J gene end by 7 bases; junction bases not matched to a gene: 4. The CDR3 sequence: CASSDRDGEAFF. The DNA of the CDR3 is TGTGCCAGCAGCGACAGGGACGGTGAAGCTTTCTTT.

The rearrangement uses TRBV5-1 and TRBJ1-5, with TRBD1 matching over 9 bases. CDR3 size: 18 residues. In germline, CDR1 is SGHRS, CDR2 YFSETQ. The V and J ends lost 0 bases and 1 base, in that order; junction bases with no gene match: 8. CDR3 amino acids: CASSLDPIGQGSNQPQHF. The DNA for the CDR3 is TGCGCCAGCAGCTTGGACCCTATTGGACAGGGGAGCAATCAGCCCCAGCATTTT.

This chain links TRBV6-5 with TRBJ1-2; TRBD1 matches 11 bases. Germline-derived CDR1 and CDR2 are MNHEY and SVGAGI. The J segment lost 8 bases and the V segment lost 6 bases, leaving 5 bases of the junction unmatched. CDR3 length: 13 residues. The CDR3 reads CASRWTGGVGYTF. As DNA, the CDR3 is TGTGCCAGCAGATGGACAGGGGGCGTGGGCTACACCTTC.

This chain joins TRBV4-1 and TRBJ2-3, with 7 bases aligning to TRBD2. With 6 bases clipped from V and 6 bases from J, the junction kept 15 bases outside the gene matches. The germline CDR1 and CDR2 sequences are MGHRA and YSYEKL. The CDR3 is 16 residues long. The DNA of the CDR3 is TGCGCCAGCAGGAGTACACTAGCGTCCCAAGGGGATACGCAGTATTTT. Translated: CASRSTLASQGDTQYF.

This CDR3 reads CAISDPGQGNEKLFF. CDR3 sequence (DNA): TGTGCCATCAGTGACCCGGGACAGGGAAATGAAAAACTGTTTTTT. V usage is TRBV10-3 and J usage is TRBJ1-4; 9 bases fit TRBD1. Losses at the gene ends were 3 bases for V and 5 bases for J; bases not matched to a gene: 4. CDR1 is ENHRY and CDR2 is SYGVKD in the germline V gene. This CDR3 contains 15 residues.

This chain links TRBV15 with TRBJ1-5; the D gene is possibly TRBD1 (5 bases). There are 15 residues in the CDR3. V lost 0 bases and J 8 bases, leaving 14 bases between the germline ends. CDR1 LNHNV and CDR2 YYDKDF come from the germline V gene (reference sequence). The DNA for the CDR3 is TGTGCCACCAGCAGAGACCCCACGTGGGGGGAGCCCCAGCATTTT. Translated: CATSRDPTWGEPQHF. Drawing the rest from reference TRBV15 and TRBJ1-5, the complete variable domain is DAMVIQNPRYQVTQFGKPVTLSCSQTLNHNVMYWYQQKSSQAPKLLFHYYDKDFNNEADTPDNFQSRRPNTSFCFLDIRSPGLGDTAMYLCATSRDPTWGEPQHFGDGTRLSIL.

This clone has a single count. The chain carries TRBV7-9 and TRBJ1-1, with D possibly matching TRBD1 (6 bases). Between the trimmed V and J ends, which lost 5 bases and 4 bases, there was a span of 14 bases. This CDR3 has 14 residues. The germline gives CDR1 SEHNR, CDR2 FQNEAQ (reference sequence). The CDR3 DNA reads TGTGCCAGCAGCCCCGGACAGACGTCCACTGAAGCTTTCTTT. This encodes CASSPGQTSTEAFF. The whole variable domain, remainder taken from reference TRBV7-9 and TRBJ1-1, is DTGVSQNPRHKITKRGQNVTFRCDPISEHNRLYWYRQTLGQGPEFLTYFQNEAQLEKSRLLSDRFSAERPKGSFSTLEIQRTEQGDSAMYLCASSPGQTSTEAFFGQGTRLTVV.

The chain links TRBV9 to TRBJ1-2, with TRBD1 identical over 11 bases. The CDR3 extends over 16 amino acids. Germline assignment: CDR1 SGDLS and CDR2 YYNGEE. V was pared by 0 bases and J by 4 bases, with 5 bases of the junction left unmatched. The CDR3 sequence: CASSVAGQGAPYGYTF. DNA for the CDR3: TGTGCCAGCAGCGTAGCCGGACAGGGGGCTCCCTATGGCTACACCTTC.

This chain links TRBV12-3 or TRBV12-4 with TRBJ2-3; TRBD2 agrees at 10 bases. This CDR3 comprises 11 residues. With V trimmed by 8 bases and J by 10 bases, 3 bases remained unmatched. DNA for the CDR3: TGTGCCAGCGGACTAGCGGCCCCGCAGTATTTT. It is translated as CASGLAAPQYF.

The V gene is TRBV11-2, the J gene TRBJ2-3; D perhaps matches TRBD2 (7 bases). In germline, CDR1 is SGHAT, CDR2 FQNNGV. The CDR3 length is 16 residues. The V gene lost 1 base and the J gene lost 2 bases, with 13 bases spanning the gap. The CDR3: CASSLGSGGHTDTQYF. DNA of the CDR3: TGTGCCAGCAGCTTAGGATCGGGGGGCCACACAGATACGCAGTATTTT.

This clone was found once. The CDR3 region has the DNA TGTGCCAGCAGCTACCGGAATCAGCCCCAGCATTTT. This sequence encodes CASSYRNQPQHF. The chain uses TRBV6-5 and TRBJ1-5; unclear D gene. V lost 6 bases and J lost 4, with 7 bases in between. The CDR3 extends over 12 amino acids. Germline V CDR1 and CDR2: MNHEY, SVGAGI.

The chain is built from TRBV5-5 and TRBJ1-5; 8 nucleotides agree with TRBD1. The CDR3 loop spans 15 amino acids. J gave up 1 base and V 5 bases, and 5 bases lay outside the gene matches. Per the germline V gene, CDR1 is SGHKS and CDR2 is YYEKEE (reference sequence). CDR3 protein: CASRSGTGSNQPQHF. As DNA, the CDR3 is TGTGCCAGCAGATCCGGGACAGGCAGCAATCAGCCCCAGCATTTT.

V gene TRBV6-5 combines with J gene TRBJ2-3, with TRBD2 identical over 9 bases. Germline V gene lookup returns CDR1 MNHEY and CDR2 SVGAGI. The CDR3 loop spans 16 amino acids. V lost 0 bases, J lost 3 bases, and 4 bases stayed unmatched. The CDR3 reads CASSYSGRGGTDTQYF. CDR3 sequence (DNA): TGTGCCAGCAGTTACTCGGGGCGGGGGGGAACAGATACGCAGTATTTT.

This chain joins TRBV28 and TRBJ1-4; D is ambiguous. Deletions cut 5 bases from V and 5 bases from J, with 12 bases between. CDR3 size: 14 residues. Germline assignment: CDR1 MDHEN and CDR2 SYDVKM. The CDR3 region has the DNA TGTGCCAGCAGTCCCACTGCCCTCAATGAAAAACTGTTTTTT. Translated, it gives CASSPTALNEKLFF.

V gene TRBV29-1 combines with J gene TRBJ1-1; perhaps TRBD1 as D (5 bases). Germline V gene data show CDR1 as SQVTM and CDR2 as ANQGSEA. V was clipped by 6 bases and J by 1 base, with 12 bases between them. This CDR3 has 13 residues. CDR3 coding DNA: TGCAGCGTGTGGACAAGCCGGAACACTGAAGCTTTCTTT. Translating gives CSVWTSRNTEAFF.

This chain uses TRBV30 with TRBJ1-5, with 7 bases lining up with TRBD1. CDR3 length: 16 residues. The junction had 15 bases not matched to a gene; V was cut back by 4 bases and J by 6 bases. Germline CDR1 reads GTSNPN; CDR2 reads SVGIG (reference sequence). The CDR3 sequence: CAWTPSGTARFQPQHF. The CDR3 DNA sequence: TGTGCCTGGACCCCTTCCGGGACAGCTCGATTTCAGCCCCAGCATTTT.

CDR3 nucleotides: TGTGCCAGCAGCGTCCTGGGGACAAAGGGGCTGGATACGCAGTATTTT. Translation: CASSVLGTKGLDTQYF. The chain uses TRBV9 and TRBJ2-3, with D possibly being TRBD1 (6 bases). Trimming stripped 2 bases from V and 6 bases from J, with 19 bases between. Germline loops: CDR1 SGDLS, CDR2 YYNGEE. The length of the CDR3 is 16 residues.

CDR3 sequence: CASSSVARSTDTQYF. The CDR3 DNA reads as TGTGCCAGCAGCTCTGTAGCGAGGAGCACAGATACGCAGTATTTT. V usage is TRBV7-8 and J usage is TRBJ2-3, with D possibly matching TRBD2 (5 bases). Germline V gene data show CDR1 as SGHVS and CDR2 as FQNEAQ. The CDR3 has 15 amino acids. V lost 4 bases and J lost 0, with 11 bases in between.

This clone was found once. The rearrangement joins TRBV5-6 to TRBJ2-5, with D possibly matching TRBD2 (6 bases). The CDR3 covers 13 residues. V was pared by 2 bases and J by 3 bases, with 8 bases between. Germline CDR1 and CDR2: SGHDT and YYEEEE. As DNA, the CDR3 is TGTGCCAGCAGCTTCGGGAGTGAAGAGACCCAGTACTTC. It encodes CASSFGSEETQYF.

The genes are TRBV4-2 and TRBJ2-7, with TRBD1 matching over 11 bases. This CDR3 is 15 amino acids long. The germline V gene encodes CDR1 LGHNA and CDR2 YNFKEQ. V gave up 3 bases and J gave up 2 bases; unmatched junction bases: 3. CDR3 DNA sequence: TGTGCCAGCAGCCATCCGGGACAGGGGGCCTACGAGCAGTACTTC. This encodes CASSHPGQGAYEQYF.

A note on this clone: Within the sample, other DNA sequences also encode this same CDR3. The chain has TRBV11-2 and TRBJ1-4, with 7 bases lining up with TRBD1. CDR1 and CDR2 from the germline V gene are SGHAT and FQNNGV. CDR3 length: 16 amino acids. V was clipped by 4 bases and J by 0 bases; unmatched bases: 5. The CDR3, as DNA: TGTGCCAGCAGCTCCGGGACAGCTGCAACTAATGAAAAACTGTTTTTT. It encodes CASSSGTAATNEKLFF.

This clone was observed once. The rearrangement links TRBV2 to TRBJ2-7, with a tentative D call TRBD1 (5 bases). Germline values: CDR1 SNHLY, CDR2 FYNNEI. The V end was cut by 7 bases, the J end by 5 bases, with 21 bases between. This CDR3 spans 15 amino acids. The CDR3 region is CASNVYGQGGDEQYF. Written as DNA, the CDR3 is TGTGCCAGCAATGTGTATGGGCAGGGTGGAGACGAGCAGTACTTC. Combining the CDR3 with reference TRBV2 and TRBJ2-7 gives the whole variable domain EPEVTQTPSHQVTQMGQEVILRCVPISNHLYFYWYRQILGQKVEFLVSFYNNEISEKSEIFDDQFSVERPDGSNFTLKIRSTKLEDSAMYFCASNVYGQGGDEQYFGPGTRLTVT.

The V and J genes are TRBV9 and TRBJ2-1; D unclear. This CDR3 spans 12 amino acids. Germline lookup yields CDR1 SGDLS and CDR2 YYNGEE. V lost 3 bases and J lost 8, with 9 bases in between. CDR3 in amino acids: CASSAPSDEQFF. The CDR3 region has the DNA TGTGCCAGCAGCGCCCCGAGTGATGAGCAGTTCTTC. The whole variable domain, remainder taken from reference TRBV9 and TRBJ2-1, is DSGVTQTPKHLITATGQRVTLRCSPRSGDLSVYWYQQSLDQGLQFLIQYYNGEERAKGNILERFSAQQFPDLHSELNLSSLELGDSALYFCASSAPSDEQFFGPGTRLTVL.

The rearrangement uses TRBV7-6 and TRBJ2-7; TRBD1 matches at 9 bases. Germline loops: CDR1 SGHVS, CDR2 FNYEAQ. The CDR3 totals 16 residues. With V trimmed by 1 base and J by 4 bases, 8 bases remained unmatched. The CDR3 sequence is CASSLGATGGSYEQYF. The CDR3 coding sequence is TGTGCCAGCAGCTTAGGGGCGACAGGGGGAAGTTACGAGCAGTACTTC. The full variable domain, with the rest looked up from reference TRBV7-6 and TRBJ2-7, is GAGVSQSPRYKVTKRGQDVALRCDPISGHVSLYWYRQALGQGPEFLTYFNYEAQQDKSGLPNDRFSAERPEGSISTLTIQRTEQRDSAMYRCASSLGATGGSYEQYFGPGTRLTVT.

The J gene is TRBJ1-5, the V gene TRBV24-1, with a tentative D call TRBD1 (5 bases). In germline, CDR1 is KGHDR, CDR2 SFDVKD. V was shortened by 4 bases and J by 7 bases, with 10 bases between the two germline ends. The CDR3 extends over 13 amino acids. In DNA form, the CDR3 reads TGTGCCACCAGTGACAGGGCCGGGCAGCCCCAGCATTTT. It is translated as CATSDRAGQPQHF.

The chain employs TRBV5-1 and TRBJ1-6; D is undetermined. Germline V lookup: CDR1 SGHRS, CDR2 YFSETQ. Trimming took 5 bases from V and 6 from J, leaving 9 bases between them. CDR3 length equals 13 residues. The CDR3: CASRTQTNSPLHF. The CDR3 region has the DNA TGCGCCAGCAGGACACAAACTAATTCACCCCTCCACTTT.

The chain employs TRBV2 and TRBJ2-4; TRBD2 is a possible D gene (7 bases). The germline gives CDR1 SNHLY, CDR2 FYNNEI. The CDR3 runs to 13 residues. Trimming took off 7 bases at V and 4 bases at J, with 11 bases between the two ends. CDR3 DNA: TGTGCCAGCACCGGGGGGACAAAAAACATTCAGTACTTC. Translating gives CASTGGTKNIQYF. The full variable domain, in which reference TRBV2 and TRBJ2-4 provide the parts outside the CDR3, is EPEVTQTPSHQVTQMGQEVILRCVPISNHLYFYWYRQILGQKVEFLVSFYNNEISEKSEIFDDQFSVERPDGSNFTLKIRSTKLEDSAMYFCASTGGTKNIQYFGAGTRLSVL.